The clone carrying this T cell receptor beta chain was observed many times. These data belong to a study of T cells after yellow fever vaccination. Using its own MiXCR run on the 5' RACE reads, TCRdb lists one record per CDR3 protein. The data show around 310,000 distinct CDR3 sequences, with over 8% seen just once and about a sixth held by the top ten. Germline loops: CDR1 MGHRA, CDR2 YSYEKL. The V end was cut by 1 base, the J end by 9 bases, with 7 bases between. The length of the CDR3 is 12 residues. This clonotype was sampled from a man between 18 and 29 years old who received the YFV17D yellow fever vaccine. Source: PBMCs, taken on the day of the first yellow fever vaccination. The V call is TRBV4-1, the J call TRBJ1-5; TRBD1 might be the D (6 bases). CDR3 DNA: TGCGCCAGCAGCCAAGTAGGGGGGCCCCAGCATTTT. Protein: CASSQVGGPQHF.